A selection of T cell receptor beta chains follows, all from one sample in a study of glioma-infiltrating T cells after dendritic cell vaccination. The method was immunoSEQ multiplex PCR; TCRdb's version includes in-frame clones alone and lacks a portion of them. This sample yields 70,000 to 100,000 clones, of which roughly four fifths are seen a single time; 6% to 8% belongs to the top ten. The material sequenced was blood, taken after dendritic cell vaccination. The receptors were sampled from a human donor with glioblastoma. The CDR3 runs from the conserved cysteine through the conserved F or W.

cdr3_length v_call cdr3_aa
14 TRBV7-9 CASSSGTDNAKAFF
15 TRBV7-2 CASSSGTGTYNEQFF
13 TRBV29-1 CSVLPGLNTEAFF
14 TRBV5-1 CASSPQTGAETQYF
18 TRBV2 CASSEGILAGAFSYEQYF
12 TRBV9 CASSVTGYGYTF
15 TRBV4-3 CASSQTGLAGDEQYF
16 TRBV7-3 CASSLTGDSSGNTIYF
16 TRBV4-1 CASSRFDSTMNTEAFF
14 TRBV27 CASSPDSYSYEQYF
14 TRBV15 CATSKRSGASEAFF
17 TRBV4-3 CASSQEGTSGGEDTQYF
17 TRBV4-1 CASSQEGHASENSPLHF
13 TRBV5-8 CASSQRTSYEQYF
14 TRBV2 CASSPSPQGTEAFF
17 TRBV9 CASSAYGTGELDEKLFF